The 29 T cell receptor beta chains below come from one sample, sequenced in a study of T cell responses to AZD1222 COVID-19 vaccine. Generated by immunoSEQ multiplex PCR, the TCRdb table keeps only in-frame clones and is missing some. Of approximately 150,000 clones listed, 90% were seen once; the top ten hold about 5.9%. This specimen consisted of peripheral blood, obtained 28 days after the second AZD1222 dose. Receptors originate from an adult who received the AZD1222 COVID-19 vaccine.

This clone has a count of ten or more. V usage is TRBV6-5 and J usage is TRBJ1-2; D unclear. The CDR3 sequence is 12 residues long. V was pared by 1 base and J by 7 bases, with 7 bases between. CDR1 and CDR2 from the germline V gene are MNHEY and SVGAGI. DNA of the CDR3: TGTGCCAGCAGTTACTGGGAGGCTGGCTACACCTTC. Protein product: CASSYWEAGYTF.

V and J are TRBV28 and TRBJ1-1; TRBD1 is a possible D gene (6 bases). V lost 8 bases, J lost 1 base, and 23 bases lay in between. Germline V gives CDR1 MDHEN, CDR2 SYDVKM. CDR3 size: 17 residues. The CDR3 loop is CASVAAFGGGQNTEAFF. The CDR3 nucleotides are TGTGCCAGCGTGGCCGCGTTCGGAGGGGGGCAGAACACTGAAGCTTTCTTT.

The chain has TRBV19 and TRBJ2-3; D gene unclear. The germline gives CDR1 LNHDA, CDR2 SQIVND (reference sequence). Trimming stripped 1 base from V and 4 bases from J, with 12 bases between. This CDR3 is 15 amino acids long. In nucleotides, the CDR3 is TGTGCCAGTAGTATAGCCCGGGCAGAAGCAGATACGCAGTATTTT. It specifies CASSIARAEADTQYF.

The V call is TRBV3-1 (or the pseudogene TRBV3-2), the J call TRBJ2-2, with D uncertain. Deletions cut 1 base from V and 5 bases from J, with 8 bases between. CDR1 and CDR2 (germline): LGHDT, YNNKEL (reference sequence). This CDR3 is 14 amino acids long. CDR3 region: CASSQGSRTGELFF. CDR3 DNA: TGTGCCAGCAGCCAAGGTTCGAGGACCGGGGAGCTGTTTTTT.

The chain couples TRBV18 to TRBJ1-4; D remains ambiguous. Between the trimmed V and J ends, which lost 2 bases and 3 bases, there was a span of 16 bases. Germline V CDR1 and CDR2: KGHSH, LQKENI. The CDR3 loop spans 17 amino acids. CDR3 protein: CASSPDGVWGSNEKLFF. In DNA, the CDR3 is TGTGCCAGCTCACCAGACGGCGTATGGGGTTCTAATGAAAAACTGTTTTTT.

This clone was picked up a small number of times. This chain uses TRBV4-2 with TRBJ1-2; 8 nucleotides align to TRBD1. The CDR3 has 13 amino acids. The V gene end was trimmed by 5 bases and the J gene end by 5 bases; junction bases not matched to a gene: 4. From germline, CDR1 is LGHNA and CDR2 YNFKEQ. DNA for the CDR3: TGTGCCAGCAGCGGGGGACAGGTGTATGGCTACACCTTC. Translating it yields CASSGGQVYGYTF.

The V call is TRBV19, the J call TRBJ2-7; D unclear. The CDR3 sequence is 13 residues long. Germline CDR1 and CDR2: LNHDA and SQIVND (reference sequence). Trimming shortened V by 7 bases and J by 3 bases, and 13 bases separated the two germline ends. As DNA, the CDR3 is TGTGCCAGTACTCAGTTGGAGTTCTACGAGCAGTACTTC. Translating it yields CASTQLEFYEQYF.

In the case of this clone: The DNA is left out, because the CDR3 cannot be placed on it with certainty; the CDR3 is given as TCRdb lists it. The chain has TRBV21-1 and TRBJ2-3; the D segment call TRBD2 is taken from the table without a DNA check. TRBV21-1 is recorded as a pseudogene. Ends included, the CDR3 has 15 residues. The CDR3 reads CASSKVGRGTDTQYF.

The chain links TRBV5-4 to TRBJ1-6; a possible D gene is TRBD1 (5 bases). Germline lookup yields CDR1 SGHNT and CDR2 YYREEE (reference sequence). CDR3 length: 16 amino acids. V was pared by 0 bases and J by 7 bases, with 14 bases between. CDR3 protein: CASSLEAGQQNSPLHF. DNA of the CDR3: TGTGCCAGCAGCTTGGAGGCGGGGCAGCAAAATTCACCCCTCCACTTT.

The table lists this clone with a count of one. The chain employs TRBV2 and TRBJ2-3, with 12 bases matching TRBD1. The J segment lost 3 bases and the V segment lost 3 bases, leaving 4 bases of the junction unmatched. The CDR3 is 16 amino acids. CDR1 and CDR2 from the germline V gene are SNHLY and FYNNEI. In nucleotides, the CDR3 is TGTGCCAGCAGTGATCCGGGACAGGGGGCGACAGATACGCAGTATTTT. Translating gives CASSDPGQGATDTQYF.

This clone appeared a few times. This CDR3 is also generated by other DNA sequences in the sample. The chain's CDR3 is CASSLQGSNQPQHF. CDR3 DNA sequence: TGTGCCAGCAGTTTACAGGGGAGCAATCAGCCCCAGCATTTT. The genes are TRBV6-5 and TRBJ1-5; 7 bases line up with TRBD1. Germline CDR1 reads MNHEY; CDR2 reads SVGAGI. This CDR3 has 14 residues. The V segment lost 4 bases and the J segment 1 base; nucleotides outside the gene matches: 1.

V usage is TRBV4-2 and J usage is TRBJ2-7; tentatively, D is TRBD2 (5 bases). The CDR3 has 14 amino acids. V was clipped by 2 bases and J by 4 bases, with 12 bases between them. Germline V gene data show CDR1 as LGHNA and CDR2 as YNFKEQ. The CDR3 loop is CASSQMPEGYEQYF. CDR3 nucleotide sequence: TGTGCCAGCAGCCAAATGCCCGAGGGATACGAGCAGTACTTC.

V and J are TRBV2 and TRBJ1-5; D is unresolved. Germline V gene lookup returns CDR1 SNHLY and CDR2 FYNNEI. The CDR3 is 14 amino acids. Trimming shortened V by 3 bases and J by 2 bases, and 8 bases separated the two germline ends. The CDR3 spells CASSELTGNQPQHF. The DNA for the CDR3 is TGTGCCAGCAGTGAGTTAACAGGCAATCAGCCCCAGCATTTT.

The CDR3 DNA sequence: TGTGCCAGCAGTTTATTGGGACAGGGGAACACTGAAGCTTTCTTT. This encodes CASSLLGQGNTEAFF. The chain recombines TRBV28 with TRBJ1-1, with 9 bases fitting TRBD1. The trim removed 1 base at V and 1 base at J, leaving 1 base unmatched. This CDR3 region has 15 residues. CDR1 MDHEN and CDR2 SYDVKM come from the germline V gene. Combining the CDR3 with reference TRBV28 and TRBJ1-1 gives the whole variable domain DVKVTQSSRYLVKRTGEKVFLECVQDMDHENMFWYRQDPGLGLRLIYFSYDVKMKEKGDIPEGYSVSREKKERFSLILESASTNQTSMYLCASSLLGQGNTEAFFGQGTRLTVV.

This chain links TRBV28 with TRBJ1-2; 9 bases align to TRBD1. Germline V CDR1 and CDR2: MDHEN, SYDVKM. The CDR3 is 15 residues long. The J segment lost 2 bases and the V segment lost 0 bases, leaving 1 base of the junction unmatched. The CDR3 sequence: CASSLWDRGNYGYTF. The DNA for the CDR3 is TGTGCCAGCAGTTTATGGGACAGGGGAAACTATGGCTACACCTTC.

The chain links TRBV5-1 to TRBJ1-3, with D tentatively TRBD1 (6 bases). Germline V gives CDR1 SGHRS, CDR2 YFSETQ. The CDR3 is 14 residues long. V dropped 4 bases and J dropped 0 bases, with 8 bases sitting between them. The CDR3 DNA reads TGCGCCAGCAGCCAGGACAGCTCTGGAAACACCATATATTTT. This sequence encodes CASSQDSSGNTIYF.

This clone has just one count. The chain uses TRBV6-1 and TRBJ1-2; tentative D call: TRBD1 (6 bases). The CDR3 runs to 16 residues. The V end lost 4 bases, the J end lost 6 bases, and 21 bases lay between the germline ends. Germline lookup yields CDR1 MNHNS and CDR2 SASEGT. DNA for the CDR3: TGTGCCAGCAGTGCATATCCAGGGGACTCAGCCCATGGCTACACCTTC. Its protein is CASSAYPGDSAHGYTF.

The gene calls are TRBV7-6 and TRBJ2-6; weak D call: TRBD1 (5 bases). CDR1 is SGHVS and CDR2 is FNYEAQ in the germline V gene. Trimming left V 1 base short and J 1 base short, with 8 bases between. There are 16 residues in the CDR3. The DNA for the CDR3 is TGTGCCAGCAGCTTAGAGGCAGGGTCTGGGGCCAACGTCCTGACTTTC. It codes for CASSLEAGSGANVLTF.

The chain employs TRBV30 and TRBJ2-3, with 7 bases that match TRBD2. The CDR3 has 11 residues. The V gene end was trimmed by 3 bases and the J gene end by 8 bases; junction bases not matched to a gene: 2. Germline V gene data show CDR1 as GTSNPN and CDR2 as SVGIG (reference sequence). The CDR3 sequence is CAWSGLGTQYF. The DNA of the CDR3 is TGTGCCTGGAGCGGACTAGGTACGCAGTATTTT.

This chain links TRBV24-1 with TRBJ1-5; possible D gene TRBD1, 6 bases. Germline values: CDR1 KGHDR, CDR2 SFDVKD. The CDR3 length is 16 residues. V was trimmed by 4 bases and J by 0 bases, leaving 12 bases between them. The DNA for the CDR3 is TGTGCCACCAGTGACCCCGGACAGAATAGCAATCAGCCCCAGCATTTT. Translation gives CATSDPGQNSNQPQHF.

This chain links TRBV10-3 with TRBJ1-2, with TRBD1 matching 8 bases. Germline-derived CDR1 and CDR2 are ENHRY and SYGVKD. J was trimmed by 13 bases and V by 4 bases; bases with no gene match: 5. CDR3 size: 11 residues. CDR3 amino acids: CAISGSGGTTF. CDR3 DNA sequence: TGTGCCATCAGTGGTTCAGGGGGCACCACCTTC.

The chain employs TRBV7-2 and TRBJ1-3; the D gene is possibly TRBD1 (6 bases). V lost 1 base, J lost 0 bases, and 10 bases lay in between. This CDR3 is 16 amino acids long. Looked up from germline, CDR1 is SGHTA and CDR2 is FQGNSA. The CDR3 DNA follows: TGTGCCAGCAGCTTAGGCGGACAGCCCTCTGGAAACACCATATATTTT. Protein: CASSLGGQPSGNTIYF.

This clone has just one count. The rearrangement uses TRBV2 and TRBJ2-7; D is possibly TRBD2 (6 bases). Trimming took 3 bases from V and 3 from J, leaving 12 bases between them. Per the germline V gene, CDR1 is SNHLY and CDR2 is FYNNEI. CDR3 length: 14 residues. This CDR3 is CASSEGGLFYEQYF. The CDR3 nucleotides are TGTGCCAGCAGTGAGGGGGGACTCTTCTACGAGCAGTACTTC.

The chain joins TRBV29-1 to TRBJ1-3, with TRBD1 matching 7 bases. In germline, CDR1 is SQVTM, CDR2 ANQGSEA. V shed 5 bases, J shed 7 bases, and the junction held 8 bases outside the gene matches. The CDR3 runs to 13 residues. CDR3: CSVFGGTENTIYF. The CDR3 DNA is TGCAGCGTTTTCGGGGGGACAGAGAACACCATATATTTT.

V usage is TRBV20-1 and J usage is TRBJ2-2; D perhaps matches TRBD2 (6 bases). V was trimmed by 3 bases and J by 7 bases, leaving 15 bases between them. Germline V gene sequence: CDR1 DFQATT, CDR2 SNEGSKA (reference sequence). This CDR3 is built from 14 residues. The CDR3 DNA follows: TGCAGTGCTAGTGGAGTAGCGGCTATCGGGGAGCTGTTTTTT. Translation gives CSASGVAAIGELFF.

The rearrangement uses TRBV6-2 or TRBV6-3 and TRBJ2-1, with 8 bases lining up with TRBD2. The CDR3 runs to 15 residues. Germline assignment: CDR1 MNHEY and CDR2 SVGEGT. With 6 bases clipped from V and 7 bases from J, the junction kept 11 bases outside the gene matches. The CDR3 DNA follows: TGTGCCAGCAGCTCCGGGGGTAGCGGGGTTAATGAGCAGTTCTTC. It is translated as CASSSGGSGVNEQFF.

This clone is a singleton in its sample. V and J are TRBV6-5 and TRBJ2-1; 12 bases are a match to TRBD2. The CDR3 length is 15 residues. Per the germline V gene, CDR1 is MNHEY and CDR2 is SVGAGI. CDR3 DNA: TGTGCGAGCCTGCCGGGACTAGCGGGTTACAATGAGCAGTTCTTC. Protein sequence: CASLPGLAGYNEQFF.

This chain uses TRBV19 with TRBJ1-4; 8 nucleotides agree with TRBD1. The CDR3 is 14 residues long. Looked up from germline, CDR1 is LNHDA and CDR2 is SQIVND (reference sequence). J was trimmed by 3 bases and V by 9 bases; bases with no gene match: 6. For the CDR3, the DNA is TGTGCCAGCACAGTACAGGGGGCTAATGAAAAACTGTTTTTT. Its translation is CASTVQGANEKLFF.

The rearrangement joins TRBV3-1 (or the pseudogene TRBV3-2) to TRBJ1-2; D is undetermined. This CDR3 is built from 17 residues. Trimming stripped 5 bases from V and 2 bases from J, with 21 bases between. The germline CDR1 and CDR2 sequences are LGHDT and YNNKEL (reference sequence). The DNA for the CDR3 is TGTGCCAGCAGCTCCCCCCGATCGGCCTTTGAGAACTATGGCTACACCTTC. Translated: CASSSPRSAFENYGYTF.